The next 8 T cell receptor beta chains were all read from a single sample in a study of monozygotic twins with inflammatory bowel disease. From its re-call of the 5' RACE reads, TCRdb lists each CDR3 protein once, without DNA. The listing contains roughly 200,000 distinct CDR3 sequences. The sequencing input was blood. The receptors were sampled from a human donor with ulcerative colitis or Crohn's disease, or a healthy co-twin of an affected twin (not recorded which).

The chain uses TRBV7-9 and TRBJ2-2. The CDR3 has 13 residues. The V gene's germline CDR1 is SEHNR and CDR2 FQNEAQ (reference sequence). The chain's CDR3 is CASLRGSTGELFF.

The chain recombines TRBV13 with TRBJ1-2; the TCRdb D gene call, TRBD1, has no DNA to confirm it. Looked up from germline, CDR1 is PRHDT and CDR2 is FYEKMQ (reference sequence). The CDR3 is 17 amino acids. CDR3 region: CASSPRQGRDPSYGYTF.

V usage is TRBV18 and J usage is TRBJ1-2; TCRdb's D call, TRBD1, is unchecked because there is no DNA. Germline V gene data show CDR1 as KGHSH and CDR2 as LQKENI. The CDR3 has 16 amino acids. CDR3 loop: CASSPTTGQFNYGYTF.

The chain carries TRBV12-3 or TRBV12-4 and TRBJ2-3; TCRdb picks TRBD2, but there is no DNA to check that call. The CDR3 is 15 amino acids. CDR3 residues: CASSSTSLSTDTQYF.

The V gene is TRBV25-1, the J gene TRBJ1-4. The CDR3 totals 14 residues. Germline CDR1 is MGHDK and CDR2 is SYGVNS. The CDR3 is CASRSGRLNEKLFF.

This chain uses TRBV20-1 with TRBJ2-3; TCRdb's D call of TRBD1 is untestable without DNA. This CDR3 region has 14 residues. Germline CDR1 and CDR2: DFQATT and SNEGSKA (reference sequence). The CDR3 sequence is CSATRGLGTDTQYF.

The gene calls are TRBV5-5 and TRBJ2-5. The germline gives CDR1 SGHKS, CDR2 YYEKEE (reference sequence). The CDR3 is 16 residues long. CDR3 residues: CASSLGPGNGKETQYF.

V is TRBV6-5 and J is TRBJ2-2; TCRdb selects TRBD2, and the lack of DNA leaves this call unchecked. The CDR3 length is 15 residues. The germline V gene has CDR1 MNHEY and CDR2 SVGAGI. CDR3 in amino acids: CASSYGGQATGELFF.